These T cell receptor beta chains were read from a single sample in a study of cytomegalovirus exposure and HLA in healthy donors. Sequencing used immunoSEQ multiplex PCR; TCRdb keeps in-frame clones, though not all of them. This table has 110,000 to 150,000 clones, under 80% appearing once. The sample taken for sequencing was PBMCs. The source of these receptors is a woman between 50 and 59 years old in good health and CMV-seropositive. The CDR3 runs from the conserved cysteine through the conserved F or W. A D gene is named only where the DNA matches it firmly. Clone size is shown for a subset of rows, as once, few, many or a class of expanded clone.

>few|TRBD1|TRBJ1-2|TRBV5-6
CASSLLIQGNYGYTF
TGTGCCAGCAGCCTTTTGATACAGGGGAACTATGGCTACACCTTC
>-|TRBD1|TRBJ1-4|TRBV28
CASTYPDRDNEKLFF
TGTGCCAGCACCTATCCGGACAGGGATAATGAAAAACTGTTTTTT
>-|TRBD1|TRBJ1-4|TRBV28
CASRISYRGTFEKLFF
TGTGCCAGCAGAATTTCCTACAGGGGGACGTTCGAAAAACTGTTTTTT
>-|-|TRBJ1-4|TRBV27
CASSPWTRGDNEKLFF
TGTGCCAGCAGTCCCTGGACCCGCGGGGATAATGAAAAACTGTTTTTT
>-|TRBD1|TRBJ2-4|TRBV5-3
CARSRAPEGQGAKNIQYF
TGTGCCAGAAGCCGAGCTCCAGAAGGACAGGGGGCCAAAAACATTCAGTACTTC
>-|-|TRBJ2-5|TRBV5-4
CASSLDSRQETQYF
TGTGCCAGCAGCTTGGACAGTAGACAAGAGACCCAGTACTTC
>-|-|TRBJ1-1|TRBV11-2
CASSYGTGNTEAFF
TGTGCCAGCAGCTACGGTACAGGGAACACTGAAGCTTTCTTT
>-|TRBD1|TRBJ1-1|TRBV5-1
CASSGDRGLNTEAFF
TGCGCCAGCAGCGGGGACAGGGGTCTGAACACTGAAGCTTTCTTT
>once|-|TRBJ2-3|TRBV27
CASSPQGLSTDTQYF
TGTGCCAGCAGTCCCCAGGGTCTTAGCACAGATACGCAGTATTTT
>-|TRBD1|TRBJ2-7|TRBV5-1
CASSLGQGRSYEQYF
TGCGCCAGCAGCTTGGGACAGGGGCGCTCCTACGAGCAGTACTTC
>-|-|TRBJ2-7|TRBV7-7
CASSQTPSYEQYF
TGTGCTAGCAGCCAGACACCCTCCTACGAGCAGTACTTC
>few|-|TRBJ2-7|TRBV19
CASTADRNSYEQYF
TGTGCCAGTACCGCAGACAGGAACTCCTACGAGCAGTACTTC
>-|TRBD1|TRBJ2-3|TRBV6-5
CASRTGGDTQYF
TGTGCCAGCAGGACAGGGGGGGATACGCAGTATTTT
>few|-|TRBJ1-5|TRBV19
CASMGGAYSNQPQHF
TGTGCCAGTATGGGAGGCGCCTATAGCAATCAGCCCCAGCATTTT
>-|-|TRBJ2-1|TRBV10-3
CAISAQESSYNEQFF
TGTGCCATCTCCGCTCAAGAGAGCTCCTACAATGAGCAGTTCTTC
>once|-|TRBJ1-5|TRBV28
CASTGRWVREAAVSLPQPQHF
TGTGCCAGCACCGGACGATGGGTCAGGGAGGCCGCAGTGTCTTTACCTCAGCCCCAGCATTTT
>-|-|TRBJ2-7|TRBV14
CASSQRGSYEQYF
TGTGCCAGCAGCCAACGAGGGAGCTACGAGCAGTACTTC
>-|-|TRBJ2-7|TRBV5-4
CASSFLVTGVSHEQYF
TGTGCCAGCAGCTTTCTCGTGACAGGCGTCTCCCACGAGCAGTACTTC
>-|TRBD1|TRBJ2-7|TRBV6-1
CASSTDRGPYEQYF
TGTGCCAGCAGTACCGACAGGGGACCCTACGAGCAGTACTTC
>-|TRBD1|TRBJ2-1|TRBV7-6
CASSLGDRVYNEQFF
TGTGCCAGCAGCTTAGGGGACAGAGTATACAATGAGCAGTTCTTC
>-|-|TRBJ2-5|TRBV5-5
CASSLATGQTETQYF
TGTGCCAGCAGCTTGGCCACTGGACAGACGGAGACCCAGTACTTC
>-|-|TRBJ2-1|TRBV5-1
CASSGGGLSYNEQFF
TGCGCCAGCAGCGGCGGGGGCCTCTCCTACAATGAGCAGTTCTTC
>-|TRBD1|TRBJ2-7|TRBV7-2
CASSLADRASYEQYF
TGTGCCAGCAGCTTAGCCGACAGGGCCTCCTACGAGCAGTACTTC
>-|TRBD2|TRBJ2-7|TRBV5-4
CASSLTSGGYEQYF
TGTGCCAGCAGCTTGACTAGCGGGGGGTACGAGCAGTACTTC
>-|TRBD1|TRBJ2-7|TRBV6-5
CASSRQGPYEQYF
TGTGCCAGCAGTAGACAGGGCCCCTACGAGCAGTACTTC
>-|-|TRBJ1-3|TRBV5-1
CASSLGSGTGNTIYF
TGCGCCAGCAGCCTCGGGTCGGGAACTGGAAACACCATATATTTT
>few|TRBD2|TRBJ2-7|TRBV4-1
CASSQGLAGGRDDYEQYF
TGCGCCAGCAGCCAAGGACTAGCGGGGGGACGGGATGACTACGAGCAGTACTTC